This T cell receptor (beta chain) was observed in a study of blood T cell repertoires in COVID-19 (dated by TCRdb to 2018 to 2020). Regarding the complete study: Collaborator samples came from the United States, Italy and Spain and covered acute and convalescent phases of COVID-19. The material from the prospective study consisted of cDNA or gDNA derived from T cells, B-cell-depleted T cells, or PBMCs. Deeply sampled blood TCRbeta repertoires from subjects exposed to, actively infected with, or recovered from COVID-19 were included in the dataset. The repertoires were released in a freely available public database meant as a resource for research on the immune response to SARS-CoV-2. The samples were drawn from the first 160 participants of the ongoing ImmuneRACE study and from over 950 subjects provided by 6 global collaborators. Nearly every sample came with metadata listing a de-identified subject ID, COVID-19 status, age in years and sex. Where available, HLA class I and class II types were obtained from metadata supplied by the sample provider rather than from assay-based typing.

A note on this clone: The clone's antigen remains unknown. Within one base of it there is no much larger clone, and no base qualities were kept.

Results and caveats for the whole study, not just this receptor: The quantity of clinical and demographic metadata differed by source and by participant and was supplied without curation.

Relative to germline, V is missing 2 bases and J is missing 2 bases, with 5 bases of the junction outside any gene match. The CDR3 spans 16 residues, from the cysteine through the phenylalanine. The entry retains the CDR3 DNA only, 48 bases that are in frame from base 1. Sequences SGHNT (CDR1) and YYREEE (CDR2) are obtained from the germline V gene (reference sequence). The immunoSEQ Assay, a bias-controlled multiplex PCR, was used to amplify TCRbeta CDR3 regions from genomic DNA. The original pipeline was this. Nucleated cell counts per sample were estimated from amplification of reference gene primers within the assay. To quantify the absolute abundance of each unique TCRbeta CDR3 rearrangement, sequence reads were collapsed and filtered. For each sample, productive Simpson clonality was calculated as the square root of Simpson's diversity index across productive rearrangements. Drawn from immuneACCESS, this table holds only the in-frame rearrangements with V and J called that TCRdb kept. Clones are partly lost; checked studies trace under half to an unresolved V gene and leave the rest unexplained. V and J calls and clone size come straight from that table; D and trimming were deduced from the DNA. Counted in this sample were about 65,000 clones; approximately 93% of them appeared once. The top ten hold approximately 2.6% of the sample.

The collaborating institutions used their own protocols to collect whole blood in K2EDTA tubes. Collaborator samples were shipped for TCRbeta analysis as frozen whole blood, isolated PBMCs, or DNA extracted from either sample type. Sequenced: peripheral blood. The source is a man in his 70s with active COVID-19. Rearrangement joined TRBV5-4 to TRBJ2-3, and 10 bases in between align with TRBD2. The nucleotide sequence is TGTGCCAGCAGCTTAATTAGCGGGGGGAACACAGATACGCAGTATTTT. Translated, this gives CASSLISGGNTDTQYF.